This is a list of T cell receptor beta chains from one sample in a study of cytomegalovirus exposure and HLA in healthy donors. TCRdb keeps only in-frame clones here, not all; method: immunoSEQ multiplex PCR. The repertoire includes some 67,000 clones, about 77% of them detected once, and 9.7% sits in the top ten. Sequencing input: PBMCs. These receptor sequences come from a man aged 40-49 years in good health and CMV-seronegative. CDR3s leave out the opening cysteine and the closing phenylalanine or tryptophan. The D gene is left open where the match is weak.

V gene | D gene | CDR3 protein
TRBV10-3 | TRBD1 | AISLPGQGATEAF
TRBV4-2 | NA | ASSQGLVGTDTQY
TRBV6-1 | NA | ATSLVNYGYT
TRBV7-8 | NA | ASSFNRELEQY
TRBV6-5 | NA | ASSPGGPSYEQY
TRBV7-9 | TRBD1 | SSSPWTGGTGNTIY
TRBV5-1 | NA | ASSLGPQNTEAF
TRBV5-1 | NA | ASSLGRTATNEKLF
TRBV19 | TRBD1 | ATFRQGASYGYT
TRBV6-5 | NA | ASRGWSGVRTEAF
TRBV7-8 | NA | ASSVRAGREAF
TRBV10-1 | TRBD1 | ASSEGTGVTYNEQF
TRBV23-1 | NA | ASSPPEGSYEQY
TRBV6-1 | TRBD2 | ASRSGGSSYEQY
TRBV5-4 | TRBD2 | ASSLGGRPGSSTDTQY
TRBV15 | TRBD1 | ATSRDRTGWNSPLH
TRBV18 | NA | ASSTTGNTEAF
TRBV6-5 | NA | ASSYWGVSYGYT
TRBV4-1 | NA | ASSQEGTPAGELF
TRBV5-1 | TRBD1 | ASSYPGTGDNSPLH
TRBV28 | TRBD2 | ASRGTSGSRATDTQY
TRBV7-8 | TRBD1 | ASSPGTGPYEQY
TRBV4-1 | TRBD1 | ASSQTGGWSDTIY
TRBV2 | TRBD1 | ATTGQAKETQY
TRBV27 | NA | ASSLSWGGGLNTEAF
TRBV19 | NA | ASSTGTPGLGNQPQH
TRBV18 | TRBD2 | ASSPRTSGRAQETQY
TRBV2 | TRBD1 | ASLHLPGQAFQY
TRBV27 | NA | ASSLTAPRTEAF
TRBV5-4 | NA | ASSLGLLGLARTDTQY
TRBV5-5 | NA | ASSLYWAPDTQY
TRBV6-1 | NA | ASGLLAGEQF
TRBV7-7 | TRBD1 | ASSRDRGTGELF
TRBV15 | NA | ATSRDPTGRNTEAF
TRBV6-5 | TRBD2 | ASSYSGLAGVYEQY
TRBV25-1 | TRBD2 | ASSLAGGDEQF
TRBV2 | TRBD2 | ASSPIAGGYNEQF
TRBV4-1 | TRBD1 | ASSQPDRVQETQY
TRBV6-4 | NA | ASSAGTFPSTDTQY
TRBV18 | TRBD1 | ASSLGQGALYNEQF
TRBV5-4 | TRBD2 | ASSPPGGGLTQY
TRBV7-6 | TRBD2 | ASSRSGGATGELF
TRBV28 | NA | ASSLTALNTEAF
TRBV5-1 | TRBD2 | ASSLPGLASEQY
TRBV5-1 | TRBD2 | ASSFLAGDNTGELF
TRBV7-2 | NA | ASSVQVTLYGYT
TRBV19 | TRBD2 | ASSDPGTIRDEQF
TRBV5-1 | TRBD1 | ASSLSGQEQETQY